This is a list of T cell receptor beta chains from one sample in a study of T-cell reconstitution after alpha-beta-depleted transplantation in children. TCRdb passed the PCR reads through MiXCR, listing each CDR3 protein once. The sample has 800,000 to 1,000,000 distinct CDR3 sequences; 25% to 35% are singletons. Sequencing used PBMCs, mostly from graft donor cells, obtained 360 days after TCRalphabeta/CD19-depleted stem cell transplant. These receptor sequences come from a boy in the first two years of life who had a stem cell transplant for SCID, so the T cells may come from the graft donor. CDR3s include the opening cysteine and the closing phenylalanine or tryptophan. The size field is filled for only some rows; it gives once, few, many or a size class.

>few|TRBJ1-5|TRBV6-1
CASQGWNQPQHF
>NA|TRBJ2-5|TRBV4-3
CASSPLVGGEETQYF
>NA|TRBJ2-3|TRBV6-1
CASSPRGSGGTDTQYF
>NA|TRBJ2-3|TRBV4-2
CASSQEELSTDTQYF
>few|TRBJ2-7|TRBV30
CAWSASGQGAYEQYF
>NA|TRBJ2-3|TRBV12-3/TRBV12-4
CASTRQGPTDTQYF
>NA|TRBJ1-2|TRBV4-3
CASSQAVGKNYGYTF
>NA|TRBJ1-1|TRBV29-1
CSVETGVHTEAFF
>many|TRBJ2-2|TRBV2
CASRSQRTNTGELFF
>few|TRBJ2-1|TRBV28
CASLGVSNEQFF
>NA|TRBJ1-3|TRBV4-3
CASSQDVTAQDTIYF
>few|TRBJ1-4|TRBV12-3/TRBV12-4
CASSFFPPGAVNEKLFF
>few|TRBJ2-1|TRBV2
CASRETSGGGREQFF
>NA|TRBJ1-1|TRBV19
CASGDRANPEAFF
>NA|TRBJ1-1|TRBV5-1
CASSPESWTAEAFF
>few|TRBJ2-3|TRBV24-1
CATRPGTSGIDTQYF
>NA|TRBJ2-1|TRBV12-3/TRBV12-4
CASSLGARGAITEQFF
>NA|TRBJ2-3|TRBV27
CASSSRRYRGRTDTQYF
>few|TRBJ2-3|TRBV9
CASSGTPGTSGGVTDTQYF
>few|TRBJ2-3|TRBV7-3
CASSLIAGVSNTQYF
>NA|TRBJ2-1|TRBV28
CASSPYVLSPYNEQFF
>NA|TRBJ2-3|TRBV4-2
CASSQESLAGVDTQYF
>NA|TRBJ2-7|TRBV3-1
CASSQDRVLRAGIYEQYF
>NA|TRBJ1-1|TRBV18
CASSLIQGDTEAFF
>NA|TRBJ2-7|TRBV3-1
CASSQDPWAGEQYF
>few|TRBJ2-7|TRBV24-1
CATSAAGTYEQYF
>few|TRBJ2-1|TRBV7-8
CASSLAGITGSSYNEQFF
>NA|TRBJ2-2|TRBV4-2
CASSQRDGRGGDTGELFF
>few|TRBJ1-5|TRBV20-1
CSARGPSLPPTAVRQPQHF
>few|TRBJ2-3|TRBV5-8
CASGRPAGGTDTQYF
>NA|TRBJ2-7|TRBV5-1
CASSGGWSSYEQYF
>few|TRBJ2-5|TRBV7-8
CASSSDRGPQYF
>once|TRBJ2-7|TRBV20-1
CSARPDRSSSYEQYF
>NA|TRBJ2-1|TRBV6-1
CASSEPGGQGIAEQFF
>many|TRBJ2-1|TRBV29-1
CSALRLAGVYNEQFF
>few|TRBJ2-3|TRBV7-3
CASSRRLAPADTQYF
>once|TRBJ2-7|TRBV11-1
CASSPHPGAGPSYEQYF
>few|TRBJ2-7|TRBV24-1
CATSDSSRLRPYEQYF
>many|TRBJ2-2|TRBV29-1
CSVGEPNTGELFF
>NA|TRBJ2-5|TRBV11-2
CASSLSSYQETQYF
>NA|TRBJ2-7|TRBV12-3/TRBV12-4
CASTWGGLSYEQYF
>NA|TRBJ1-2|TRBV29-1
CSVETVNYGYTF
>NA|TRBJ2-1|TRBV9
CASSVTLTGGGEQFF
>NA|TRBJ2-7|TRBV12-3/TRBV12-4
CASSSSGGGGYEQYF
>few|TRBJ2-7|TRBV12-3/TRBV12-4
CASSAGTFQGTCF
>NA|TRBJ2-5|TRBV5-1
CASSFSRAIDNRGGTQYF
>many|TRBJ2-5|TRBV28
CASRPTGSKTQYF
>few|TRBJ2-6|TRBV4-2
CASSQEDRAGANVLTF
>few|TRBJ1-5|TRBV7-2
CASSLDGAVNQPQHF
>NA|TRBJ2-1|TRBV20-1
CSAPRGMNEQFF
>NA|TRBJ2-1|TRBV1
CTTSSGGATNEQFF
>NA|TRBJ2-5|TRBV20-1
CRATKVQETQYF
>few|TRBJ2-2|TRBV4-2
CASSQDLGLGNTGELFF
>NA|TRBJ2-1|TRBV18
CASSPETSGNNEQFF
>few|TRBJ2-5|TRBV24-1
CATSDGGTGYQETQYF
>NA|TRBJ1-2|TRBV5-6
CASSLGLGSNYGYTF
>few|TRBJ1-2|TRBV5-1
CASSPGTGIGYGYTF
>NA|TRBJ2-7|TRBV12-3/TRBV12-4
CASSFWDKSSYEQYF
>NA|TRBJ2-7|TRBV11-2
CASSWAHRGEQYF